A selection of T cell receptor beta chains follows, all from one sample in a study of T cell responses to AZD1222 COVID-19 vaccine. Assay: immunoSEQ multiplex PCR; the TCRdb copy retains only in-frame clones and omits some. The repertoire includes over 100,000 clones, around 90% of them detected once, and 8% to 9.5% sits in the top ten. Sequenced material: peripheral blood, taken on day 0 of AZD1222 vaccination. The receptors originated from an adult in good health. Both conserved end residues are part of each CDR3. The order of the fields is J gene, clone size, CDR3 length, V gene, D gene, CDR3 DNA, CDR3 protein. The D gene is left open where the match is weak. Clone size is not always given. Where it is, it says once, few, many or a class for expanded clones.

>TRBJ1-5|-|15|TRBV7-2|TRBD1
TGTGCCAGCAGCCAGAAGACAGGGGGTTCTCAGCCCCAGCATTTT
CASSQKTGGSQPQHF
>TRBJ2-6|-|16|TRBV5-4|-
TGTGCCAGCAGCTTGGTTGCAGCCTCTGGGGCCAACGTCCTGACTTTC
CASSLVAASGANVLTF
>TRBJ1-2|-|15|TRBV2|-
TGTGCCAGCAGTGACCCATGGCAGGGCACTCATGGCTACACCTTC
CASSDPWQGTHGYTF
>TRBJ2-3|-|16|TRBV7-9|-
TGTGCCAGCAGCCCCCACTCACTCGCGGAAGGAGATACGCAGTATTTT
CASSPHSLAEGDTQYF
>TRBJ1-1|once|18|TRBV19|-
TGTGCCAGTAGTATAGAATTACCCGGGTCGGGGCCAGACACTGAAGCTTTCTTT
CASSIELPGSGPDTEAFF
>TRBJ2-7|-|15|TRBV7-9|-
TGTGCCAGCAGCGCCCCCGGGACTGGGACCTACGAGCAGTACTTC
CASSAPGTGTYEQYF
>TRBJ1-6|-|16|TRBV2|TRBD1
TGTGCCAGCAGTGTAATCTGGACAGGGGGTTCTTCACCCCTCCACTTT
CASSVIWTGGSSPLHF
>TRBJ1-2|-|17|TRBV14|TRBD1
TGTGCCAGCAGCCACTGGGCAGGGGGCGCAAATTACTATGGCTACACCTTC
CASSHWAGGANYYGYTF
>TRBJ1-5|-|13|TRBV12-3/TRBV12-4|-
TGTGCCAGCAGAGGGGAGCTAAATCAGCCCCAGCATTTT
CASRGELNQPQHF
>TRBJ2-2|-|17|TRBV4-1|TRBD2
TGCGCCAGCAGCCAAGGGGTAGCGGGAGTCGAGACCGGGGAGCTGTTTTTT
CASSQGVAGVETGELFF
>TRBJ2-1|once|17|TRBV5-4|TRBD2
TGTGCCAGCAGCATCGGACTAGCGGGCGCATCCTACAATGAGCAGTTCTTC
CASSIGLAGASYNEQFF
>TRBJ1-3|-|16|TRBV19|-
TGTGCCAGTAGTATAGGGACCGGGGGCTCTGGAAACACCATATATTTT
CASSIGTGGSGNTIYF
>TRBJ1-4|-|14|TRBV18|-
TGTGCCAGCTCACTCGCAGGAGGGGATGAAAAACTGTTTTTT
CASSLAGGDEKLFF
>TRBJ2-1|few|11|TRBV10-3|-
TGTGCCGCGTCTAGCGCCAATGAGCAGTTCTTC
CAASSANEQFF
>TRBJ2-5|-|14|TRBV30|-
TGTGCCTGGAGTATCCTTGGCCTAGGAGAGACCCAGTACTTC
CAWSILGLGETQYF
>TRBJ1-1|-|17|TRBV27|-
TGTGCCAGCAGTTTAAAGTCGCTCGGGAGGATGGGGACTGAAGCTTTCTTT
CASSLKSLGRMGTEAFF